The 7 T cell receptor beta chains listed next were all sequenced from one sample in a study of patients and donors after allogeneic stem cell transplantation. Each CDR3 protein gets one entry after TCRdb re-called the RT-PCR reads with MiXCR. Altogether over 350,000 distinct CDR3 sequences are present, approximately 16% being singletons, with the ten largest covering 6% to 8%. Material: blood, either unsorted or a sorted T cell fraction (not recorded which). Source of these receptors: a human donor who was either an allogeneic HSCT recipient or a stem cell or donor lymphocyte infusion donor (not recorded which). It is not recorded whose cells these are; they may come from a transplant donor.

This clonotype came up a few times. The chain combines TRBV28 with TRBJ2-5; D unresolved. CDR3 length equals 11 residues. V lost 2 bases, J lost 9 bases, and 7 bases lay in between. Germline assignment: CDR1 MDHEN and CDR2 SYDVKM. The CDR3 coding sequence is TGTGCCAGCAGTTTACGGAGCGCCCAGTACTTC. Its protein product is CASSLRSAQYF.

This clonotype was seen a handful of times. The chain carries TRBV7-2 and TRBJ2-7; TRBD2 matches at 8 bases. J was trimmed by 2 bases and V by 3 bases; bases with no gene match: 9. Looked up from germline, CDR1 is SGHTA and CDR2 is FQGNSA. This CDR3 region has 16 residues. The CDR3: CASSFPLAGDTYEQYF. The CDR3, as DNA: TGTGCCAGCAGCTTCCCGCTAGCGGGTGACACCTACGAGCAGTACTTC. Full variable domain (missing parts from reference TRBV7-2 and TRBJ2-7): GAGVSQSPSNKVTEKGKDVELRCDPISGHTALYWYRQSLGQGLEFLIYFQGNSAPDKSGLPSDRFSAERTGGSVSTLTIQRTQQEDSAVYLCASSFPLAGDTYEQYFGPGTRLTVT.

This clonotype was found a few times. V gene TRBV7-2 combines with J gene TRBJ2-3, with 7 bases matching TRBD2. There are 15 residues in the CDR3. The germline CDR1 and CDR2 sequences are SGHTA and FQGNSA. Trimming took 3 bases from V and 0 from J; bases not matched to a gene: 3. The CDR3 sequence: CASSFGTISTDTQYF. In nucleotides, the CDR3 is TGTGCCAGCAGCTTCGGGACTATCAGCACAGATACGCAGTATTTT. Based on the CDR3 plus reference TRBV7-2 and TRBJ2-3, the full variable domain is GAGVSQSPSNKVTEKGKDVELRCDPISGHTALYWYRQSLGQGLEFLIYFQGNSAPDKSGLPSDRFSAERTGGSVSTLTIQRTQQEDSAVYLCASSFGTISTDTQYFGPGTRLTVL.

CDR3 sequence (DNA): TGTGCCAGCACCGGGGAGACAGGAGGTGGAAACACCATATATTTT. It specifies CASTGETGGGNTIYF. The chain is built from TRBV7-2 and TRBJ1-3; possible D gene TRBD1, 6 bases. The CDR3 is 15 amino acids. Germline V lookup: CDR1 SGHTA, CDR2 FQGNSA. The V end lost 7 bases, the J end lost 3 bases, and 16 bases lay between the germline ends.

CDR3 loop: CASGEQREGQDTQYF. CDR3 bases: TGTGCCAGCGGGGAGCAGCGGGAGGGCCAAGATACGCAGTATTTT. This sequence joins TRBV4-2 and TRBJ2-3; TRBD2 matches at 10 bases. Trimming cost V 8 bases and J 5 bases; bases outside gene matches: 10. The CDR3 is 15 amino acids. The germline V gene has CDR1 LGHNA and CDR2 YNFKEQ.

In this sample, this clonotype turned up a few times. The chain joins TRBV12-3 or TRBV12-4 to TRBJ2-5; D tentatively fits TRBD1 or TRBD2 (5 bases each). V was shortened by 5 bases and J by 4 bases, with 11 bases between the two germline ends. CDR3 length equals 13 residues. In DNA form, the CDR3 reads TGTGCCAGCAGTACCGGGACCCGAGAGACCCAGTACTTC. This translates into CASSTGTRETQYF.

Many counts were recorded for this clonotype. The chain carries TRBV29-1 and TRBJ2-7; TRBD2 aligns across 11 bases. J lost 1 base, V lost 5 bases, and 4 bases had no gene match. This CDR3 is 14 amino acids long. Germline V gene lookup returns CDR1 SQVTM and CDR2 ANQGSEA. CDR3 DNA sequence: TGCAGCGTTTCCGGGACTAGCGGTTCCTACGAGCAGTACTTC. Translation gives CSVSGTSGSYEQYF.